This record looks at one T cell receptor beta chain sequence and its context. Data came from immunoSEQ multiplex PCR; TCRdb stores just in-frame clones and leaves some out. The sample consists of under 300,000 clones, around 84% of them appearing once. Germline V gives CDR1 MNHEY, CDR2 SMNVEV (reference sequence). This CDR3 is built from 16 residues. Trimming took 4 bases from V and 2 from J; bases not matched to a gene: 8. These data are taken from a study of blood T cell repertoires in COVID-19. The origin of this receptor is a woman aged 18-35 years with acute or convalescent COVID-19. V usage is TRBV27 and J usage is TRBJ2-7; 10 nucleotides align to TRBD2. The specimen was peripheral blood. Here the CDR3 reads CASSSPGTSATYEQYF. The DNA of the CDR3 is TGTGCCAGCAGTTCCCCCGGGACTAGCGCTACCTACGAGCAGTACTTC.